One and the same sample provided the 25 T cell receptor beta chains below, sequenced in a study of blood T cell repertoires in COVID-19. Clones were sequenced by immunoSEQ multiplex PCR, and TCRdb holds only the in-frame ones, with some missing. The repertoire holds 350,000 or so clones, with more than 75% as singletons. The sample comprised peripheral blood. Every receptor here comes from a woman aged 25-40 years with COVID-19, enrolled during active disease.

The chain combines TRBV28 with TRBJ2-2; no clear D gene. V was cut by 7 bases and J by 0 bases, with 12 bases left in between. The CDR3 extends over 15 amino acids. Germline V gives CDR1 MDHEN, CDR2 SYDVKM. CDR3 region: CASKVRHSNTGELFF. DNA for the CDR3: TGTGCCAGCAAAGTCAGACACTCGAACACCGGGGAGCTGTTTTTT.

The V call is TRBV5-1, the J call TRBJ1-1; no definite D call. This CDR3 region has 14 residues. Trimming shortened V by 4 bases and J by 1 base, and 11 bases separated the two germline ends. CDR1 is SGHRS and CDR2 is YFSETQ in the germline V gene. CDR3 DNA: TGCGCCAGCAGCCAGTCAGGAAAGAACACTGAAGCTTTCTTT. The encoded protein is CASSQSGKNTEAFF.

This sequence joins TRBV27 and TRBJ1-4, with D uncertain. V lost 6 bases and J lost 0, with 14 bases in between. The CDR3 spans 16 residues. Germline-derived CDR1 and CDR2 are MNHEY and SMNVEV (reference sequence). CDR3 coding DNA: TGTGCCAGCAGCCGAACACCTTTTGCAACTAATGAAAAACTGTTTTTT. The encoded protein is CASSRTPFATNEKLFF.

The genes are TRBV4-1 and TRBJ2-7, with unresolved D. Germline lookup yields CDR1 MGHRA and CDR2 YSYEKL. V was cut by 3 bases and J by 0 bases, with 9 bases left in between. The CDR3 sequence is 14 residues long. CDR3 region: CASSQAQFSYEQYF. The CDR3 nucleotides are TGCGCCAGCAGCCAGGCTCAGTTCTCCTACGAGCAGTACTTC.

The chain couples TRBV30 to TRBJ1-2; 10 bases match TRBD1. V shed 0 bases, J shed 8 bases, and the junction held 12 bases outside the gene matches. This CDR3 spans 16 amino acids. Germline lookup yields CDR1 GTSNPN and CDR2 SVGIG (reference sequence). CDR3 region: CAWSVRGDRGLRGYTF. In DNA, the CDR3 is TGTGCCTGGAGTGTAAGGGGGGACAGGGGCCTTCGAGGCTACACCTTC.

The chain's CDR3 is CAGKNDRGQETQYF. For the CDR3, the DNA is TGTGCCGGCAAAAATGACAGGGGCCAAGAGACCCAGTACTTC. The rearrangement links TRBV2 to TRBJ2-5, with TRBD1 matching over 8 bases. Unmatched junction bases numbered 9, after V lost 11 bases and J lost 1 base. The CDR3 has 14 amino acids. Germline loops: CDR1 SNHLY, CDR2 FYNNEI.

The V gene is TRBV19, the J gene TRBJ2-1; perhaps TRBD2 as D (5 bases). Germline CDR1 and CDR2: LNHDA and SQIVND (reference sequence). The CDR3 has 14 amino acids. Trimming took 7 bases from V and 0 from J, leaving 10 bases between them. Written as DNA, the CDR3 is TGTGCCAGTACAGCGGAAAGCTCCTACAATGAGCAGTTCTTC. Translation: CASTAESSYNEQFF.

In its sample, this clone was seen once. The chain has TRBV28 and TRBJ2-7; 8 nucleotides agree with TRBD2. J gave up 0 bases and V 1 base, and 5 bases lay outside the gene matches. CDR3 size: 16 residues. Germline CDR1 MDHEN, CDR2 SYDVKM. In nucleotides, the CDR3 is TGTGCCAGCAGTTTATTAGTCGGGACTAGCTCCTACGAGCAGTACTTC. This translates into CASSLLVGTSSYEQYF.

The chain joins TRBV28 to TRBJ1-5; the D is unclear. Trimming removed 7 bases at V and 3 bases at J, with 22 bases between. CDR3 length: 17 residues. Germline loops: CDR1 MDHEN, CDR2 SYDVKM. In nucleotides, the CDR3 is TGTGCCAGCAACAACAGACCCGGGAGGGCTTTCAATCAGCCCCAGCATTTT. This translates into CASNNRPGRAFNQPQHF.

The rearrangement links TRBV6-6 to TRBJ2-6; no firm D call. V lost 4 bases and J lost 3, with 4 bases in between. CDR1 and CDR2 from the germline V gene are MNHNY and SVGAGI (reference sequence). The CDR3 is 13 amino acids. In DNA form, the CDR3 reads TGTGCCAGCAGTTCTCGTGGGGCCAACGTCCTGACTTTC. Amino acid sequence: CASSSRGANVLTF.

The V and J genes are TRBV7-6 and TRBJ1-6; no reliable D call. The V end was cut by 1 base, the J end by 0 bases, with 4 bases between. The CDR3 has 15 residues. Germline lookup yields CDR1 SGHVS and CDR2 FNYEAQ. CDR3 sequence: CASSLVGSYNSPLHF. In DNA form, the CDR3 reads TGTGCCAGCAGCTTAGTCGGCTCCTATAATTCACCCCTCCACTTT.

The J gene is TRBJ2-1, the V gene TRBV7-2, with D possibly being TRBD1 (6 bases). The CDR3 is made up of 12 amino acids. Trimming left V 8 bases short and J 4 bases short, with 9 bases between. CDR1 is SGHTA and CDR2 is FQGNSA in the germline V gene. CDR3 coding DNA: TGTGCCAGCCTCCAGGGGTACAATGAGCAGTTCTTC. Translated: CASLQGYNEQFF. Supplemented by reference TRBV7-2 and TRBJ2-1, the full variable domain reads GAGVSQSPSNKVTEKGKDVELRCDPISGHTALYWYRQSLGQGLEFLIYFQGNSAPDKSGLPSDRFSAERTGGSVSTLTIQRTQQEDSAVYLCASLQGYNEQFFGPGTRLTVL.

J is TRBJ1-2 and V is TRBV9; 7 positions agree with TRBD1. CDR3 size: 13 residues. The germline CDR1 and CDR2 sequences are SGDLS and YYNGEE. The ends lost 0 bases at V and 6 bases at J; junction bases unmatched: 2. The CDR3 is CASSVDRGDGYTF. The DNA of the CDR3 is TGTGCCAGCAGCGTAGACAGGGGTGATGGCTACACCTTC.

The chain joins TRBV11-2 to TRBJ1-6; D gene uncertain. V was pared by 5 bases and J by 10 bases, with 15 bases between. This CDR3 has 14 amino acids. Germline V gene sequence: CDR1 SGHAT, CDR2 FQNNGV. The CDR3 DNA sequence: TGTGCCAGCAGCCGAACGGGGTCGGTGTCACCCCTCCACTTT. Translation gives CASSRTGSVSPLHF.

This clone was found a few times. The chain recombines TRBV11-2 with TRBJ2-3; 7 bases agree with TRBD2. This CDR3 has 14 residues. The germline V gene has CDR1 SGHAT and CDR2 FQNNGV. Trimming took 5 bases from V and 3 from J; bases not matched to a gene: 5. This chain's CDR3 is CASSPGGPTDTQYF. In nucleotides, the CDR3 is TGTGCCAGCAGCCCGGGGGGACCAACAGATACGCAGTATTTT.

The rearrangement joins TRBV2 to TRBJ1-3, with 9 bases that match TRBD1. Germline V CDR1 and CDR2: SNHLY, FYNNEI. This CDR3 spans 14 amino acids. J gave up 3 bases and V 9 bases, and 6 bases lay outside the gene matches. CDR3 residues: CASAGTGSGNTIYF. Written as DNA, the CDR3 is TGTGCCAGTGCGGGGACAGGGAGTGGAAACACCATATATTTT.

This rearrangement joins TRBV28 to TRBJ2-6, with D perhaps matching TRBD1 (6 bases). CDR3 length: 16 amino acids. Germline CDR1 and CDR2: MDHEN and SYDVKM. Trimming cost V 6 bases and J 3 bases, with 15 bases left between them. The CDR3 nucleotides read TGTGCCAGCAGACCAAATACAGGGAGTGGGGCCAACGTCCTGACTTTC. Protein sequence: CASRPNTGSGANVLTF.

CDR3 sequence: CASSYGGNTDTQYF. CDR3 in DNA: TGTGCCAGCAGTTACGGGGGGAACACAGATACGCAGTATTTT. This sequence joins TRBV6-5 and TRBJ2-3, with D possibly TRBD2 on 6 matching bases. This CDR3 has 14 amino acids. V lost 2 bases and J lost 2, with 8 bases in between. Germline V gene data show CDR1 as MNHEY and CDR2 as SVGAGI.

V and J are TRBV27 and TRBJ2-1; 8 nucleotides match TRBD1. CDR1 and CDR2 from the germline V gene are MNHEY and SMNVEV (reference sequence). There are 15 residues in the CDR3. Trimming took 3 bases from V and 5 from J; bases not matched to a gene: 6. The CDR3 coding sequence is TGTGCCAGCAGTTTCGGACAGGGAGGTCACAATGAGCAGTTCTTC. It encodes CASSFGQGGHNEQFF.

The chain combines TRBV9 with TRBJ1-2; 7 bases agree with TRBD1. Germline values: CDR1 SGDLS, CDR2 YYNGEE. The CDR3 extends over 17 amino acids. With 1 base clipped from V and 2 bases from J, the junction kept 11 bases outside the gene matches. The CDR3 loop reads CASSVKGTAGGNYGYTF. The CDR3 nucleotides read TGTGCCAGCAGCGTAAAAGGAACGGCAGGGGGAAACTATGGCTACACCTTC.

The chain links TRBV5-6 to TRBJ1-3; no clear D. This CDR3 has 15 amino acids. Germline CDR1 reads SGHDT; CDR2 reads YYEEEE. Trimming left V 0 bases short and J 0 bases short, with 7 bases between. CDR3 sequence (DNA): TGTGCCAGCAGCTTGGGAGGTCACTCTGGAAACACCATATATTTT. As protein: CASSLGGHSGNTIYF. Supplemented by reference TRBV5-6 and TRBJ1-3, the full variable domain reads DAGVTQSPTHLIKTRGQQVTLRCSPKSGHDTVSWYQQALGQGPQFIFQYYEEEERQRGNFPDRFSGHQFPNYSSELNVNALLLGDSALYLCASSLGGHSGNTIYFGEGSWLTVV.

The gene calls are TRBV4-1 and TRBJ1-4; a possible D gene is TRBD1 (6 bases). The germline CDR1 and CDR2 sequences are MGHRA and YSYEKL. V was clipped by 4 bases and J by 0 bases, with 15 bases between them. The CDR3 is 17 residues long. CDR3 nucleotide sequence: TGCGCCAGCAGCCTGCGACAAGCAGGGGCAACTAATGAAAAACTGTTTTTT. Translating gives CASSLRQAGATNEKLFF.

The J gene is TRBJ1-1, the V gene TRBV14, with D uncertain. The CDR3 has 13 amino acids. Germline V lookup: CDR1 SGHDN, CDR2 FVKESK. The V end was cut by 2 bases, the J end by 5 bases, with 9 bases between. The CDR3 loop reads CASSQSGWTEAFF. The CDR3, as DNA: TGTGCCAGCAGCCAATCGGGATGGACTGAAGCTTTCTTT.

The DNA for the CDR3 is TGCGCCAGCAGCTCTACTAGCGCCCAAGAGACCCAGTACTTC. Translating gives CASSSTSAQETQYF. The chain employs TRBV5-1 and TRBJ2-5; 7 positions match TRBD2. This CDR3 spans 14 amino acids. Per germline, CDR1 SGHRS and CDR2 YFSETQ. V shed 3 bases, J shed 1 base, and the junction held 3 bases outside the gene matches.

This clone was counted only a few times. The chain carries TRBV5-4 and TRBJ2-5; 8 bases fit TRBD1. The CDR3 is 14 amino acids. V shed 5 bases and J 5 bases; nucleotides not matched to a gene: 8. Germline V gene lookup returns CDR1 SGHNT and CDR2 YYREEE (reference sequence). The CDR3 loop reads CASSFDRGEETQYF. The CDR3 coding sequence is TGTGCCAGCAGTTTCGACAGGGGTGAGGAGACCCAGTACTTC.